The present T cell receptor beta chain was sequenced within a study of blood T cell repertoires in COVID-19. Study at large: Whether acute or convalescent, the COVID-19 samples came from the United States, Italy and Spain. From T cells, B-cell-depleted T cells, or PBMCs came the material, which was cDNA or gDNA.

Authors' processing steps: Amplification of reference gene primers provided the estimated nucleated cell counts. TCRdb's table, derived via immunoSEQ multiplex PCR, lists solely in-frame clones and lacks some. For V, J and clone size, that table is used; D and trimming come from the DNA. The sample has approximately 270,000 clones; approximately 90% are singletons. The CDR3 length is 18 residues. V was clipped by 4 bases and J by 0 bases, with 23 bases between them. The germline gives CDR1 SGHDT, CDR2 YYEEEE. Participants had their cohort set by participant-reported clinical history. V gene TRBV5-6 combines with J gene TRBJ2-7; D uncertain. Sequences were obtained from PBMCs or T cells enriched from blood (not recorded which). The clonotype was recovered from a young woman with acute COVID-19. DNA for the CDR3: TGTGCCAGCAGCAACCCTTCCTCTTGGCGGTTCCCCTCCTACGAGCAGTACTTC. Translating it yields CASSNPSSWRFPSYEQYF.